Listed below are T cell receptor beta chains from one sample, sequenced in a study of blood T cell repertoires in COVID-19. TCRdb's table, derived via immunoSEQ multiplex PCR, lists solely in-frame clones and lacks some. The data show roughly 87,000 clones, around 75% seen once. Sequencing was done on a sample of peripheral blood. The receptors come from a woman aged 45-60 years with acute or convalescent COVID-19. The CDR3 runs from the conserved cysteine through the conserved F or W. Each record gives: V gene, J gene, D gene, clone size, CDR3 protein, CDR3 DNA. The D gene is left open where the match is weak. Not every row has a clone size; where given, it reads once, few, many or a size class.

V: TRBV6-5
J: TRBJ1-1
D: NA
size: NA
CDR3: CASILREVGTEAFF
DNA: TGTGCCAGCATACTCCGGGAGGTGGGCACTGAAGCTTTCTTT

V: TRBV6-2/TRBV6-3
J: TRBJ2-2
D: TRBD2
size: NA
CDR3: CASSYSGAVGTGELFF
DNA: TGTGCCAGCAGTTACAGCGGGGCAGTGGGCACCGGGGAGCTGTTTTTT

V: TRBV2
J: TRBJ2-5
D: NA
size: NA
CDR3: CASSEIGSAQETQYF
DNA: TGTGCCAGCAGTGAAATAGGGAGCGCCCAAGAGACCCAGTACTTC

V: TRBV6-6
J: TRBJ2-7
D: TRBD1
size: NA
CDR3: CASSSPGQGSTYEQYF
DNA: TGTGCCAGCAGTAGTCCGGGACAGGGTAGCACCTACGAGCAGTACTTC

V: TRBV29-1
J: TRBJ2-1
D: NA
size: NA
CDR3: CSVEVYHNEQFF
DNA: TGCAGCGTTGAAGTCTATCACAATGAGCAGTTCTTC

V: TRBV7-9
J: TRBJ1-2
D: NA
size: NA
CDR3: CASSLVREGYGYTF
DNA: TGTGCCAGCAGCTTAGTTCGGGAAGGCTATGGCTACACCTTC

V: TRBV7-8
J: TRBJ1-2
D: TRBD1
size: NA
CDR3: CASSPRDRGREGYTF
DNA: TGTGCCAGCAGCCCTAGGGACAGGGGGCGCGAGGGCTACACCTTC

V: TRBV19
J: TRBJ1-2
D: NA
size: NA
CDR3: CASSKLHDSIYGYTF
DNA: TGTGCCAGTAGTAAGCTTCATGACAGTATCTATGGCTACACCTTC

V: TRBV18
J: TRBJ2-2
D: NA
size: NA
CDR3: CASSPLQGTNTGELFF
DNA: TGTGCCAGCTCACCACTACAGGGAACGAACACCGGGGAGCTGTTTTTT

V: TRBV6-2/TRBV6-3
J: TRBJ2-7
D: NA
size: NA
CDR3: CASSTPSRHHSYEQYF
DNA: TGTGCCAGCAGTACTCCCTCCCGTCACCACTCCTACGAGCAGTACTTC

V: TRBV27
J: TRBJ1-1
D: NA
size: NA
CDR3: CASSSGYRGNTEAFF
DNA: TGTGCCAGCAGTTCGGGTTACCGGGGAAACACTGAAGCTTTCTTT

V: TRBV28
J: TRBJ1-5
D: NA
size: NA
CDR3: CASSYGGPQHF
DNA: TGTGCCAGCAGTTACGGGGGGCCCCAGCATTTT

V: TRBV6-1
J: TRBJ1-2
D: NA
size: NA
CDR3: CASSEIRSRGYTF
DNA: TGTGCCAGCAGTGAAATTCGGTCTCGAGGCTACACCTTC

V: TRBV28
J: TRBJ2-7
D: TRBD1
size: NA
CDR3: CASSSPGTGLTYEQYF
DNA: TGTGCCAGCAGCTCCCCCGGGACAGGGCTTACCTACGAGCAGTACTTC

V: TRBV5-5
J: TRBJ1-1
D: NA
size: NA
CDR3: CASSREATAMFGAFF
DNA: TGTGCCAGCAGCCGGGAGGCGACAGCGATGTTCGGGGCTTTCTTT

V: TRBV3-1/TRBV3-2
J: TRBJ2-5
D: TRBD2
size: NA
CDR3: CASSPTSGLQETQYF
DNA: TGTGCCAGCAGCCCGACTAGCGGGCTACAAGAGACCCAGTACTTC

V: TRBV4-3
J: TRBJ2-3
D: NA
size: NA
CDR3: CASSHGYRDTDTQYF
DNA: TGCGCCAGCAGCCATGGTTACAGGGACACAGATACGCAGTATTTT

V: TRBV6-2/TRBV6-3
J: TRBJ1-2
D: NA
size: NA
CDR3: CASSYHRQPYGYTF
DNA: TGTGCCAGCAGTTACCATAGACAGCCCTATGGCTACACCTTC

V: TRBV9
J: TRBJ2-7
D: TRBD2
size: NA
CDR3: CASSVGTSGGYEQYF
DNA: TGTGCCAGCAGCGTCGGGACTAGCGGGGGCTACGAGCAGTACTTC

V: TRBV7-2
J: TRBJ1-4
D: TRBD1
size: NA
CDR3: CASSLSPGAGGGKLFF
DNA: TGTGCCAGCAGCTTAAGTCCGGGGGCAGGGGGCGGAAAACTGTTTTTT

V: TRBV2
J: TRBJ1-6
D: NA
size: NA
CDR3: CASSESFSPLHF
DNA: TGTGCCAGCAGTGAATCCTTTTCACCCCTCCACTTT

V: TRBV29-1
J: TRBJ2-1
D: NA
size: NA
CDR3: CSVEEGGAVYNEQFF
DNA: TGCAGCGTTGAAGAAGGAGGGGCCGTCTACAATGAGCAGTTCTTC

V: TRBV5-8
J: TRBJ2-4
D: TRBD2
size: NA
CDR3: CASRTPGLAGFQNIQYF
DNA: TGTGCCAGCAGAACCCCGGGACTAGCGGGGTTCCAAAACATTCAGTACTTC

V: TRBV5-1
J: TRBJ2-7
D: NA
size: NA
CDR3: CASSLTSYEQYF
DNA: TGCGCCAGCAGCTTGACATCCTACGAGCAGTACTTC

V: TRBV6-5
J: TRBJ2-1
D: NA
size: NA
CDR3: CASSYDWPEPYNEQFF
DNA: TGTGCCAGCAGTTACGACTGGCCCGAACCTTACAATGAGCAGTTCTTC

V: TRBV6-5
J: TRBJ1-6
D: NA
size: few
CDR3: CASRPPAGDNSPLHF
DNA: TGTGCCAGCCGACCCCCCGCAGGGGATAATTCACCCCTCCACTTT

V: TRBV5-1
J: TRBJ2-7
D: TRBD1
size: NA
CDR3: CASSPGQGRLYEQYF
DNA: TGCGCCAGCAGCCCGGGACAGGGAAGGCTCTACGAGCAGTACTTC

V: TRBV6-4
J: TRBJ2-1
D: NA
size: NA
CDR3: CASSVHGYNEQFF
DNA: TGTGCCAGCAGTGTGCACGGGTACAATGAGCAGTTCTTC

V: TRBV27
J: TRBJ1-3
D: NA
size: NA
CDR3: CASSDLEGNTIYF
DNA: TGTGCCAGCAGTGACCTAGAGGGAAACACCATATATTTT

V: TRBV5-1
J: TRBJ2-3
D: NA
size: NA
CDR3: CASSLDSAADTQYF
DNA: TGCGCCAGCAGCTTGGACTCCGCTGCAGATACGCAGTATTTT

V: TRBV6-1
J: TRBJ1-6
D: NA
size: once
CDR3: CASSEADKSPLHF
DNA: TGTGCCAGCAGTGAAGCCGACAAGTCACCCCTCCACTTT

V: TRBV4-2
J: TRBJ1-2
D: NA
size: NA
CDR3: CASSQGVERGYTF
DNA: TGTGCCAGCAGCCAAGGTGTAGAGAGAGGCTACACCTTC

V: TRBV4-1
J: TRBJ1-2
D: NA
size: NA
CDR3: CASSPPTDNYGYTF
DNA: TGCGCCAGCAGCCCCCCGACAGACAACTATGGCTACACCTTC

V: TRBV18
J: TRBJ1-6
D: NA
size: NA
CDR3: CASSPDRNSPLHF
DNA: TGTGCCAGCTCACCAGACAGAAATTCACCCCTCCACTTT

V: TRBV21-1
J: TRBJ2-3
D: NA
size: NA
CDR3: CASIISGRQYADTQYF
DNA: TGTGCCAGCATCATAAGCGGGAGGCAATACGCAGATACGCAGTATTTT

V: TRBV3-1/TRBV3-2
J: TRBJ2-1
D: TRBD2
size: NA
CDR3: CASSPSGVYNEQFF
DNA: TGTGCCAGCAGCCCTAGCGGGGTGTACAATGAGCAGTTCTTC

V: TRBV28
J: TRBJ1-6
D: NA
size: NA
CDR3: CASSSGTRGSPLHF
DNA: TGTGCCAGCAGTTCCGGGACTAGGGGTTCACCCCTCCACTTT

V: TRBV19
J: TRBJ1-2
D: TRBD1
size: NA
CDR3: CASSGQELAYGYTF
DNA: TGTGCCAGTAGTGGACAGGAATTGGCCTATGGCTACACCTTC

V: TRBV7-9
J: TRBJ1-6
D: TRBD1
size: NA
CDR3: CASSATGDNSPLHF
DNA: TGTGCCAGCAGCGCTACAGGGGATAATTCACCCCTCCACTTT

V: TRBV28
J: TRBJ1-1
D: NA
size: NA
CDR3: CASSFDRYTEAFF
DNA: TGTGCCAGCAGTTTCGACAGGTACACTGAAGCTTTCTTT

V: TRBV6-5
J: TRBJ1-1
D: NA
size: NA
CDR3: CASRDLNTEAFF
DNA: TGTGCCAGCAGGGACTTGAACACTGAAGCTTTCTTT

V: TRBV27
J: TRBJ1-1
D: NA
size: NA
CDR3: CASRLQGGRAFF
DNA: TGTGCCAGCAGACTACAGGGAGGGAGAGCTTTCTTT

V: TRBV4-2
J: TRBJ1-1
D: NA
size: once
CDR3: CASSHDVWEEGTEAFF
DNA: TGTGCCAGCAGCCACGACGTTTGGGAGGAGGGCACTGAAGCTTTCTTT